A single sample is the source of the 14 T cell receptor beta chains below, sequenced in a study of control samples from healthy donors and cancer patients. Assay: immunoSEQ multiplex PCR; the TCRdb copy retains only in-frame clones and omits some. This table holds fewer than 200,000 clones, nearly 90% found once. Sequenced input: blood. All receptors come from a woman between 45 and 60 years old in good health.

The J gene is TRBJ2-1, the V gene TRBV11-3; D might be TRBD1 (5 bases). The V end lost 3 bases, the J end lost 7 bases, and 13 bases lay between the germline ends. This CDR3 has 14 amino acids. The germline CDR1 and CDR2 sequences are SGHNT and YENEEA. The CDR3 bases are TGTGCCAGCAGCTTCAACAGCGCAGGGAATGAGCAGTTCTTC. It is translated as CASSFNSAGNEQFF.

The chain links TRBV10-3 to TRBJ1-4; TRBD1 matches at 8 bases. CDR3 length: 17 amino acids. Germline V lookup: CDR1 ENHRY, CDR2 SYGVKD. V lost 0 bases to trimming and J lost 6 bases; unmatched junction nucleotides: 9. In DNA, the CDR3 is TGTGCCATCAGTGAGTCGCCCAGGACAGGGCTATATGAAAAACTGTTTTTT. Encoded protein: CAISESPRTGLYEKLFF.

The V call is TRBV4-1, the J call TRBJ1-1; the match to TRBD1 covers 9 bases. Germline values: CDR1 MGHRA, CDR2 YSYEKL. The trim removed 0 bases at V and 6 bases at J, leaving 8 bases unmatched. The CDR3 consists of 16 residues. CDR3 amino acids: CASSQDLGQGIPEAFF. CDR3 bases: TGCGCCAGCAGCCAAGACTTGGGACAGGGCATCCCTGAAGCTTTCTTT.

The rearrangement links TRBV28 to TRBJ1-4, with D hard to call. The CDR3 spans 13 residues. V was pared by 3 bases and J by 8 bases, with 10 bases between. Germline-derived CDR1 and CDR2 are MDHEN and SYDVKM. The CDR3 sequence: CASSLVQSEKLFF. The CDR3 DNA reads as TGTGCCAGCAGTTTGGTACAATCCGAAAAACTGTTTTTT.

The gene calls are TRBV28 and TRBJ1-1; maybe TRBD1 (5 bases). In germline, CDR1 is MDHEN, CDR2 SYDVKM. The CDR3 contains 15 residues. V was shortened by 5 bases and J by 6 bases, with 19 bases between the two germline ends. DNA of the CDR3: TGTGCCAGCAGTCCTGGAGGACGGGGCGAGGCTGAAGCTTTCTTT. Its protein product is CASSPGGRGEAEAFF.

This CDR3 reads CASKNPGGGGNTIYF. The CDR3 region has the DNA TGTGCCAGCAAGAACCCGGGGGGTGGCGGAAACACCATATATTTT. The chain links TRBV7-2 to TRBJ1-3, with a possible D match to TRBD1 (5 bases). Germline V gives CDR1 SGHTA, CDR2 FQGNSA. This CDR3 has 15 residues. With 7 bases removed from V and 4 bases from J, the gap between germline ends came to 17 bases.

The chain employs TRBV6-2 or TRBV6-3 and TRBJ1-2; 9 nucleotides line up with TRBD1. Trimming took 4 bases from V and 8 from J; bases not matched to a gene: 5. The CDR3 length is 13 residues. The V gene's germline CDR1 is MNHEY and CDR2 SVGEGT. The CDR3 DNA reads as TGTGCCAGCAGTTCCGGGACAGGGATGGGCTACACCTTC. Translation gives CASSSGTGMGYTF.

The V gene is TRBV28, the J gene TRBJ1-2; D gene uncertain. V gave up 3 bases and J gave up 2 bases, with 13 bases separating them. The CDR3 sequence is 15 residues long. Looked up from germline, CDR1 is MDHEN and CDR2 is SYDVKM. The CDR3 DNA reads TGTGCCAGCAGTTTTGAACGAGGCCTAAACTATGGCTACACCTTC. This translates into CASSFERGLNYGYTF.

In DNA form, the CDR3 reads TGTGCCAGCAGACCGCGGGTCGAGCAGTACTTC. Its translation is CASRPRVEQYF. The chain links TRBV25-1 to TRBJ2-7; tentative D call: TRBD2 (5 bases). Trimming took off 6 bases at V and 6 bases at J, with 9 bases between the two ends. This CDR3 is built from 11 residues. Germline values: CDR1 MGHDK, CDR2 SYGVNS.

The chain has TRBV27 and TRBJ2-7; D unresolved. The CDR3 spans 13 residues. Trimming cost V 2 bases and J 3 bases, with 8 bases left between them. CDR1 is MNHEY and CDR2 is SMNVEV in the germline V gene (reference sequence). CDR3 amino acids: CASSLKVLYEQYF. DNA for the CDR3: TGTGCCAGCAGTTTAAAAGTGCTCTACGAGCAGTACTTC.

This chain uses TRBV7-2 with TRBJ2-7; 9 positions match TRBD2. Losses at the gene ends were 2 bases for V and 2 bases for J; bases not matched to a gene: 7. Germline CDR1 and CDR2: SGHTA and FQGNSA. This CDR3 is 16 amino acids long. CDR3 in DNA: TGTGCCAGCAGCTTAAGGTGGCTAGCGGGGACCTACGAGCAGTACTTC. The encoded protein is CASSLRWLAGTYEQYF.

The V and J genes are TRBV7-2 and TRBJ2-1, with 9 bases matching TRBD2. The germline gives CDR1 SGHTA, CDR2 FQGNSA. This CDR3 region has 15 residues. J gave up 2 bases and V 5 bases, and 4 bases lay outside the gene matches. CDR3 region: CASSEIAGAYNEQFF. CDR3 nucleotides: TGTGCCAGCAGCGAGATAGCGGGGGCCTACAATGAGCAGTTCTTC.

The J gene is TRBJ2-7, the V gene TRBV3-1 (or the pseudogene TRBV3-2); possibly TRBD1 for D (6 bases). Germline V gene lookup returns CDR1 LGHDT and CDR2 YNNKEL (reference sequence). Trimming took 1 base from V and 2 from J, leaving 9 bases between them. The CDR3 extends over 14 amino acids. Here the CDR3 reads CASSQATGTYEQYF. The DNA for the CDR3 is TGTGCCAGCAGCCAAGCTACAGGGACCTACGAGCAGTACTTC.

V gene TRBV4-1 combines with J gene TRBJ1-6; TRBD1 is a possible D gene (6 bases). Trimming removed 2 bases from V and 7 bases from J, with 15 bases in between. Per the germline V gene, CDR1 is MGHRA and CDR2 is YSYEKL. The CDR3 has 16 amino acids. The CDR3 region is CASSQWPRTANSPLHF. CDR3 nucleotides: TGCGCCAGCAGCCAATGGCCCAGGACAGCGAATTCACCCCTCCACTTT.